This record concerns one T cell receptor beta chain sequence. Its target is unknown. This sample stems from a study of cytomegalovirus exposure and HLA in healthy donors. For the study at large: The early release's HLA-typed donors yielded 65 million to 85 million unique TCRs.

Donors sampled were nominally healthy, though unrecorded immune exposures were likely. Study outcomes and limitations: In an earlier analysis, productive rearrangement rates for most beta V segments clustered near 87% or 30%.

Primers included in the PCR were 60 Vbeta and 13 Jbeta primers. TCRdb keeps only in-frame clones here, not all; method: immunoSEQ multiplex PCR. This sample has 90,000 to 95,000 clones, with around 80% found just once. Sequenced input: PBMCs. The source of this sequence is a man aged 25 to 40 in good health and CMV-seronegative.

Here the CDR3 DNA reads TGTGCCAGCAGCCGCCTAGCGGGGGCCACCGGGGAGCTGTTTTTT. This translates into CASSRLAGATGELFF. The gene calls are TRBV5-8 and TRBJ2-2; TRBD2 aligns across 10 bases. Germline V gene sequence: CDR1 SGHTS, CDR2 YDEGEE. The CDR3 consists of 15 residues. The V segment lost 4 bases and the J segment 4 bases; nucleotides outside the gene matches: 4.